One and the same sample provided the 21 T cell receptor beta chains below, sequenced in a study of T cells after yellow fever vaccination. MiXCR, run by TCRdb on the 5' RACE reads, gives a single entry per CDR3 protein. Among about 580,000 distinct CDR3 sequences, about 17% were seen once, and the ten largest hold approximately 15%. The sample was PBMCs, taken 5 days after the first yellow fever vaccination. The receptors come from a young man who received the YFV17D yellow fever vaccine.

The chain combines TRBV20-1 with TRBJ1-1; a possible D gene is TRBD1 (6 bases). The CDR3 is made up of 13 amino acids. V was cut by 3 bases and J by 2 bases, with 10 bases left in between. Germline loops: CDR1 DFQATT, CDR2 SNEGSKA (reference sequence). CDR3: CSASTGTNTEAFF. DNA of the CDR3: TGCAGTGCTAGTACAGGGACAAACACTGAAGCTTTCTTT.

This clonotype was counted only a few times. V and J are TRBV7-9 and TRBJ2-7; possible D gene TRBD2, 5 bases. Germline V gene data show CDR1 as SEHNR and CDR2 as FQNEAQ (reference sequence). The V end was cut by 1 base, the J end by 3 bases, with 10 bases between. CDR3 length: 14 amino acids. The CDR3 nucleotides are TGTGCCAGCAGCTTAGGAGGGCCAGTCTACGAGCAGTACTTC. It codes for CASSLGGPVYEQYF.

The rearrangement uses TRBV6-1 and TRBJ2-7; D possibly matches TRBD1 or TRBD2 (5 bases each). Trimming stripped 6 bases from V and 0 bases from J, with 15 bases between. The germline V gene encodes CDR1 MNHNS and CDR2 SASEGT. The CDR3 is made up of 15 amino acids. The CDR3 sequence is CASSPGAGSSYEQYV. CDR3 nucleotides: TGTGCCAGCAGCCCCGGGGCAGGTAGCTCCTACGAGCAGTACGTC.

This clonotype was seen a few times. V usage is TRBV7-2 and J usage is TRBJ2-3; TRBD1 matches 8 bases. This CDR3 is built from 14 residues. Looked up from germline, CDR1 is SGHTA and CDR2 is FQGNSA. Trimming cost V 3 bases and J 8 bases; bases outside gene matches: 7. In nucleotides, the CDR3 is TGTGCCAGCAGCTTGTGGACAGGGCCGGCTACGCAGTATTTT. Translation: CASSLWTGPATQYF.

This clonotype has only a few counts. The chain joins TRBV5-6 to TRBJ2-7; 7 bases are shared with TRBD1. The CDR3 totals 14 residues. Trimming removed 3 bases from V and 7 bases from J; junction bases left unmatched: 10. Germline V gene sequence: CDR1 SGHDT, CDR2 YYEEEE. Here the CDR3 reads CASSSGQVTGEQYF. The DNA of the CDR3 is TGTGCCAGCAGCTCTGGACAGGTGACGGGGGAGCAGTACTTC.

This chain joins TRBV6-2 or TRBV6-3 and TRBJ2-5, with unresolved D. V lost 6 bases and J lost 8, with 10 bases in between. The CDR3 loop spans 11 amino acids. CDR1 is MNHEY, CDR2 SVGEGT, per germline. In DNA form, the CDR3 reads TGTGCCAGCAGCCGCCTCACCACCCAGTACTTC. Protein sequence: CASSRLTTQYF.

There are a few counts of this clonotype. Germline is not matched at one junction end, which may reflect a read error. The rearrangement joins TRBV12-3 or TRBV12-4 to TRBJ1-2; 7 bases fit TRBD1. The CDR3 consists of 10 residues. The CDR3 sequence: CASGLTGDDF. The CDR3, as DNA: TGTGCCAGCGGTTTAACAGGGGACGACTTC.

The rearrangement uses TRBV29-1 and TRBJ1-1; D is undetermined. From germline, CDR1 is SQVTM and CDR2 ANQGSEA. This CDR3 region has 11 residues. The V end was cut by 3 bases, the J end by 1 base, with 3 bases between. CDR3 bases: TGCAGCGTTGATACGAACACTGAAGCTTTCTTT. The encoded protein is CSVDTNTEAFF.

This clonotype was counted a few times. A much larger clone differs from this one at a single base, so this may be a read error. The chain carries TRBV5-6 and TRBJ2-3, with a weak D call TRBD2 (6 bases). CDR1 and CDR2 from the germline V gene are SGHDT and YYEEEE. Trimming pared 5 bases from V and 0 bases from J, leaving 10 bases between. CDR3 length: 14 amino acids. The CDR3 reads CASRTGTSTDTQYF. The CDR3, as DNA: TGTGCCAGCAGAACCGGGACTAGCACAGATACGCAGTATTTT.

The chain links TRBV5-1 to TRBJ2-7, with 8 bases aligning to TRBD1. Trimming removed 3 bases from V and 3 bases from J; junction bases left unmatched: 11. The CDR3 is 16 amino acids. Germline CDR1 reads SGHRS; CDR2 reads YFSETQ. The CDR3 protein is CASSSGPGQDHYEQYF. In DNA, the CDR3 is TGCGCCAGCAGCTCGGGACCGGGACAGGACCACTACGAGCAGTACTTC. Complete variable domain (other parts from reference TRBV5-1 and TRBJ2-7): KAGVTQTPRYLIKTRGQQVTLSCSPISGHRSVSWYQQTPGQGLQFLFEYFSETQRNKGNFPGRFSGRQFSNSRSEMNVSTLELGDSALYLCASSSGPGQDHYEQYFGPGTRLTVT.

V is TRBV27 and J is TRBJ1-6, with a possible D match to TRBD1 (6 bases). The CDR3 totals 14 residues. Germline V lookup: CDR1 MNHEY, CDR2 SMNVEV (reference sequence). V lost 2 bases to trimming and J lost 6 bases, with 8 bases between them. Written as DNA, the CDR3 is TGTGCCAGCAGTTTAGTGGGGGCTAATTCACCCCTCCACTTT. This translates into CASSLVGANSPLHF.

The rearrangement links TRBV5-1 to TRBJ2-5; 7 bases are a match to TRBD1. The CDR3 consists of 15 residues. Germline V gene data show CDR1 as SGHRS and CDR2 as YFSETQ. V dropped 1 base and J dropped 5; count of bases not matched to a gene: 8. The CDR3 DNA is TGCGCCAGCAGCTTGATAACAGGGGTGGACGAGACCCAGTACTTC. Amino acid sequence: CASSLITGVDETQYF.

The V call is TRBV20-1, the J call TRBJ2-7, with D perhaps matching TRBD1 (6 bases). The CDR3 sequence is 16 residues long. The V end lost 1 base, the J end lost 3 bases, and 19 bases lay between the germline ends. Germline CDR1 and CDR2: DFQATT and SNEGSKA (reference sequence). CDR3 region: CSARAGPGTLIYEQYV. CDR3 bases: TGCAGTGCTAGAGCTGGTCCCGGGACACTAATCTACGAGCAGTACGTC.

This clonotype has a count of ten or more. The chain uses TRBV12-3 or TRBV12-4 and TRBJ1-4; 9 bases are shared with TRBD1. V gave up 3 bases and J gave up 8 bases; unmatched junction bases: 13. The CDR3 runs to 17 residues. DNA for the CDR3: TGTGCCAGCAGTTTCTCGTTTCGGGGGACAGGGTACGAAAAACTGTTTTTT. This encodes CASSFSFRGTGYEKLFF.

This clonotype was detected a few times. The rearrangement joins TRBV15 to TRBJ2-3, with D uncertain. Germline V gene lookup returns CDR1 LNHNV and CDR2 YYDKDF (reference sequence). The V and J ends lost 0 bases and 2 bases respectively, with 3 bases between them. This CDR3 has 13 residues. DNA for the CDR3: TGTGCCACCAGCAGAGACTTCACAGATACGCAGTATTTT. It is translated as CATSRDFTDTQYF.

The chain uses TRBV11-2 and TRBJ1-4; 7 bases are shared with TRBD1. Trimming took 2 bases from V and 8 from J; bases not matched to a gene: 11. Germline CDR1 and CDR2: SGHAT and FQNNGV. This CDR3 is built from 16 residues. DNA of the CDR3: TGTGCCAGCAGCTTAAGGGCGCACAGGGGTTGGGAAAAACTGTTTTTT. It specifies CASSLRAHRGWEKLFF.

This clonotype was recorded a few times. The rearrangement links TRBV24-1 to TRBJ1-2; 10 nucleotides line up with TRBD1. Trimming at V came to 3 bases and at J to 8 bases, leaving 5 bases not matched to a gene. The CDR3 spans 14 residues. Germline CDR1 KGHDR, CDR2 SFDVKD. The CDR3 DNA follows: TGTGCCACCAGTGATACGGACAGGGGGAACGGCTACACCTTC. It specifies CATSDTDRGNGYTF.

The chain links TRBV6-1 to TRBJ1-2; TRBD1 matches 9 bases. Trimming at V came to 6 bases and at J to 2 bases, leaving 7 bases not matched to a gene. This CDR3 spans 15 amino acids. Germline V gene data show CDR1 as MNHNS and CDR2 as SASEGT. The CDR3 loop reads CASSTQGARNYGYTF. The CDR3 DNA sequence: TGTGCCAGCAGCACACAGGGGGCAAGGAACTATGGCTACACCTTC.

At least ten counts were recorded for this clonotype. The chain has TRBV2 and TRBJ2-5, with D uncertain. V gave up 4 bases and J gave up 1 base, with 7 bases separating them. The CDR3 length is 13 residues. The germline V gene encodes CDR1 SNHLY and CDR2 FYNNEI. CDR3 DNA: TGTGCCAGCAGTGCGGCTATCCAAGAGACCCAGTACTTC. Residues: CASSAAIQETQYF.

This chain links TRBV10-3 with TRBJ1-6; 10 bases line up with TRBD1. The CDR3 covers 13 residues. V gave up 9 bases and J gave up 5 bases; unmatched junction bases: 1. Germline V gene data show CDR1 as ENHRY and CDR2 as SYGVKD. The CDR3 DNA follows: TGTGCCATGGGGACAGGGGATAATTCACCCCTCCACTTT. It yields the protein CAMGTGDNSPLHF.

The V call is TRBV18, the J call TRBJ2-6; unclear D gene. CDR3 length: 17 amino acids. V was cut by 2 bases and J by 0 bases, with 11 bases left in between. Germline V lookup: CDR1 KGHSH, CDR2 LQKENI. CDR3 coding DNA: TGTGCCAGCTCACCATTACGTCTACCCTCTGGGGCCAACGTCCTGACTTTC. This codes for CASSPLRLPSGANVLTF.